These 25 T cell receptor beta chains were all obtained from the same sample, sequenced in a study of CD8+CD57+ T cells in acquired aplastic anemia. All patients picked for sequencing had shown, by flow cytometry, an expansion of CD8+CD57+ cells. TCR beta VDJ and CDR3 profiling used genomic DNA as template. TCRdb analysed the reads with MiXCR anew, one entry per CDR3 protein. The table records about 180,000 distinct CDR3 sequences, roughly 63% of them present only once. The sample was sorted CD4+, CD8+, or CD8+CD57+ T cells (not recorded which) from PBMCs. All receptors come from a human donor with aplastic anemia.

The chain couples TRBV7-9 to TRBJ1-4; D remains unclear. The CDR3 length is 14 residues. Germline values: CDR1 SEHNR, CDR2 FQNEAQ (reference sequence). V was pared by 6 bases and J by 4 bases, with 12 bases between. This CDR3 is CASRKDGINEKLFF. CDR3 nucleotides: TGTGCCAGCAGAAAGGACGGCATTAATGAAAAACTGTTTTTT.

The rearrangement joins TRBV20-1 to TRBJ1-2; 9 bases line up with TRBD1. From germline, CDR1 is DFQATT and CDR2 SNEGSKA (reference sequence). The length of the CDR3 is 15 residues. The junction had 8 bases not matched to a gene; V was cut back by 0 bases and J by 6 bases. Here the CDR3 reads CSARDRDRELDGYTF. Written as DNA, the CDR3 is TGCAGTGCTAGAGATAGGGACAGGGAGTTGGATGGCTACACCTTC.

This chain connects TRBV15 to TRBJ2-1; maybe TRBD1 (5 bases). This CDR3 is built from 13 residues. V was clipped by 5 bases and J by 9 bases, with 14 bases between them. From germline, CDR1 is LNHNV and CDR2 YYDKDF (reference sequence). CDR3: CATSGPTVTEQFF. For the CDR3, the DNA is TGTGCCACCAGCGGACCGACAGTGACTGAGCAGTTCTTC.

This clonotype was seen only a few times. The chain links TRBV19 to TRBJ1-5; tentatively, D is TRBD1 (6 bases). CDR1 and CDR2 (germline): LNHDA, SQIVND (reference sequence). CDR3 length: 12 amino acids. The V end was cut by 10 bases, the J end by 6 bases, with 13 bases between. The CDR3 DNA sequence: TGTGCCACACAGGGTAGGTCTCAGCCCCAGCATTTT. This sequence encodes CATQGRSQPQHF. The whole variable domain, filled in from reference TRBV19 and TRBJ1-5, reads DGGITQSPKYLFRKEGQNVTLSCEQNLNHDAMYWYRQDPGQGLRLIYYSQIVNDFQKGDIAEGYSVSREKKESFPLTVTSAQKNPTAFYLCATQGRSQPQHFGDGTRLSIL.

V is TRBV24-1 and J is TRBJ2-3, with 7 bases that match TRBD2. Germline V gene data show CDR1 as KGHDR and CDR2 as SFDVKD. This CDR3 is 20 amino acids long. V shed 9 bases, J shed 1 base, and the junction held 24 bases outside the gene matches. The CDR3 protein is CATRGRVISPPAHGTDTQYF. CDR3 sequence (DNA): TGTGCCACCCGAGGGAGGGTGATCAGCCCCCCCGCTCACGGCACAGATACGCAGTATTTT.

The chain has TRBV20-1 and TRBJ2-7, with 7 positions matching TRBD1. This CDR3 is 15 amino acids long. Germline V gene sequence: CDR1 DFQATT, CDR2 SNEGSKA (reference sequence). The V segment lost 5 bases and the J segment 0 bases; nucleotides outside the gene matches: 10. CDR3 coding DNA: TGCAGTGCTGCCACTCAGGGGGTGGACTCCTACGAGCAGTACTTC. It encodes CSAATQGVDSYEQYF.

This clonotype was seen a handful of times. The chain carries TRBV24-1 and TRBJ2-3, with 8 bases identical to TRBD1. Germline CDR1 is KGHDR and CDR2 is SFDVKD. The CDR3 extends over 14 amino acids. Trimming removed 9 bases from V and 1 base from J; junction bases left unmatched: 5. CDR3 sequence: CATGETGGTDTQYF. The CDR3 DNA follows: TGTGCCACCGGGGAGACAGGGGGCACAGATACGCAGTATTTT.

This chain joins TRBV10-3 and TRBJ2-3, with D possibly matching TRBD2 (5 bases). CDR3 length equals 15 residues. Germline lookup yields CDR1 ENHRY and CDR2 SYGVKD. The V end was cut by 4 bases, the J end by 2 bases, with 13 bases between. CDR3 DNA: TGTGCCATCAGTGTTGGACTTCCCTCCACAGATACGCAGTATTTT. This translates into CAISVGLPSTDTQYF.

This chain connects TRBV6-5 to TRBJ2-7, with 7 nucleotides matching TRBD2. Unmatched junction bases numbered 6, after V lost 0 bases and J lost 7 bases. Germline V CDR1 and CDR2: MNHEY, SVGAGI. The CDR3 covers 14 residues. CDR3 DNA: TGTGCCAGCAGTTACTCGAGCGGGGTACGGGAGCAGTACTTC. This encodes CASSYSSGVREQYF.

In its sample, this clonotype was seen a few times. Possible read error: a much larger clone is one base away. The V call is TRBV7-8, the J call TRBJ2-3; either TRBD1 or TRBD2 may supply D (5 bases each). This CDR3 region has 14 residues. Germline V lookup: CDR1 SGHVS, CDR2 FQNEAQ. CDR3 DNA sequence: TGTGCCAGCAGCTCGGGACCCGGAACAGATGCGCAGTATTTT. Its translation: CASSSGPGTDAQYF.

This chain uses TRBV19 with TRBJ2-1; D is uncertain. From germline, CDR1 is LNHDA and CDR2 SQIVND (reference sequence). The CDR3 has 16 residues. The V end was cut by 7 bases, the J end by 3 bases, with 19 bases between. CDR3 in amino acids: CASIPSEASYYNEQFF. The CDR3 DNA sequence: TGTGCCAGTATCCCGAGCGAGGCTTCTTACTACAATGAGCAGTTCTTC. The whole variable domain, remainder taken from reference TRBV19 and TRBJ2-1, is DGGITQSPKYLFRKEGQNVTLSCEQNLNHDAMYWYRQDPGQGLRLIYYSQIVNDFQKGDIAEGYSVSREKKESFPLTVTSAQKNPTAFYLCASIPSEASYYNEQFFGPGTRLTVL.

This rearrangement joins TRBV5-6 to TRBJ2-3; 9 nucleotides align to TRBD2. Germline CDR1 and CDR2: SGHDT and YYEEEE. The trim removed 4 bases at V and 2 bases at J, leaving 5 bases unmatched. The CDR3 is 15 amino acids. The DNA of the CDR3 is TGTGCCAGCAGCCAAGGACTAGCGAACACAGATACGCAGTATTTT. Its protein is CASSQGLANTDTQYF. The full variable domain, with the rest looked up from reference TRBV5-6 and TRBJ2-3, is DAGVTQSPTHLIKTRGQQVTLRCSPKSGHDTVSWYQQALGQGPQFIFQYYEEEERQRGNFPDRFSGHQFPNYSSELNVNALLLGDSALYLCASSQGLANTDTQYFGPGTRLTVL.

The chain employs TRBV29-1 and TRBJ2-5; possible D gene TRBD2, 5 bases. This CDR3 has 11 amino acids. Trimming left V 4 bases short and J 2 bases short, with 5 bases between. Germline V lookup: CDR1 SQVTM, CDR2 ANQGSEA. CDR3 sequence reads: CSVGGQETQYF. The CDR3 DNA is TGCAGCGTTGGAGGGCAAGAGACCCAGTACTTC.

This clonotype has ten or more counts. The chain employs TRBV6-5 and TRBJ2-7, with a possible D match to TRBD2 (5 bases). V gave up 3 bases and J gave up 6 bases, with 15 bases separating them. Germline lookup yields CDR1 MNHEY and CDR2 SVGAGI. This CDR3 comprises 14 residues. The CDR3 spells CASSYGFGESEQYF. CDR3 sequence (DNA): TGTGCCAGCAGTTATGGGTTTGGGGAGAGCGAGCAGTACTTC.

In DNA form, the CDR3 reads TGTGCCAGCAGCTTATCGGACGGGAAATACAATGAGCAGTTCTTC. Its translation: CASSLSDGKYNEQFF. This chain uses TRBV7-2 with TRBJ2-1; the D gene is possibly TRBD2 (5 bases). The CDR3 covers 15 residues. The germline CDR1 and CDR2 sequences are SGHTA and FQGNSA. V was clipped by 2 bases and J by 4 bases, with 12 bases between them.

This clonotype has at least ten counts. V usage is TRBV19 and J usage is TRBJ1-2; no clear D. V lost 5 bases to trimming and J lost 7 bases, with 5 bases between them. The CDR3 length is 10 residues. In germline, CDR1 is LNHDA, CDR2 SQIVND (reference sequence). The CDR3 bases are TGTGCCAGTAGTGGAAGTGGCTACACCTTC. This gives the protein CASSGSGYTF. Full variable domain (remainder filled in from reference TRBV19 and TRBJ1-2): DGGITQSPKYLFRKEGQNVTLSCEQNLNHDAMYWYRQDPGQGLRLIYYSQIVNDFQKGDIAEGYSVSREKKESFPLTVTSAQKNPTAFYLCASSGSGYTFGSGTRLTVV.

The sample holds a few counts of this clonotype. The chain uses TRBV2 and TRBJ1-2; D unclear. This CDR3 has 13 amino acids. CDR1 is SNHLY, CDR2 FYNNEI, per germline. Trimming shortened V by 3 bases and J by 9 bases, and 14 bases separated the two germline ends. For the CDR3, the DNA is TGTGCCAGCAGTGAGGTAGAGGTTGGAAGCTACACCTTC. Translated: CASSEVEVGSYTF.

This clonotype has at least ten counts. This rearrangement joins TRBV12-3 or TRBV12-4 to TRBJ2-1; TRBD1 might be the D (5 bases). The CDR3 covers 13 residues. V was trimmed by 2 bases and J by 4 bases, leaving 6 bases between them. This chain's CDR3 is CASSLPGYNEQFF. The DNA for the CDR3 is TGTGCCAGCAGTTTACCAGGGTACAATGAGCAGTTCTTC.

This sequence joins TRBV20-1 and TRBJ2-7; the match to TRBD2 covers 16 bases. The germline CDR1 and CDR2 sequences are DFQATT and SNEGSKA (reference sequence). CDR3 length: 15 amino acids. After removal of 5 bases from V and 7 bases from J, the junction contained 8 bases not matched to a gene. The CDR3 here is CSAQGTSGGAYEQYF. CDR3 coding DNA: TGCAGTGCTCAGGGGACTAGCGGGGGGGCTTATGAGCAGTACTTC.

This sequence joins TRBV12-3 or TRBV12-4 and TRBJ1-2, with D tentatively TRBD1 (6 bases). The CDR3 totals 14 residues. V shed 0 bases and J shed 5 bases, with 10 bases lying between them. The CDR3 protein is CASSLAGGTYGYTF. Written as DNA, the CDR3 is TGTGCCAGCAGTTTAGCGGGGGGCACATATGGCTACACCTTC.

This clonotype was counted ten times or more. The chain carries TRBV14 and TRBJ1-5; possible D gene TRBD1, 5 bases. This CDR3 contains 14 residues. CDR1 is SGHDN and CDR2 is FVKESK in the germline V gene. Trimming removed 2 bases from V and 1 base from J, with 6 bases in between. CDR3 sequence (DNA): TGTGCCAGCAGCCAAAAGGGGAGCAATCAGCCCCAGCATTTT. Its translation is CASSQKGSNQPQHF.

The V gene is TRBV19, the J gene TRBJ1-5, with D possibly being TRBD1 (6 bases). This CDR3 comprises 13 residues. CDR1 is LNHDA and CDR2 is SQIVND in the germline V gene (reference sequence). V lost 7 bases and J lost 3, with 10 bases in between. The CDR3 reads CASTRDNNQPQHF. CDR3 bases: TGTGCCAGTACCCGGGACAACAATCAGCCCCAGCATTTT. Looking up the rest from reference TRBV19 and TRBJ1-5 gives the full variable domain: DGGITQSPKYLFRKEGQNVTLSCEQNLNHDAMYWYRQDPGQGLRLIYYSQIVNDFQKGDIAEGYSVSREKKESFPLTVTSAQKNPTAFYLCASTRDNNQPQHFGDGTRLSIL.

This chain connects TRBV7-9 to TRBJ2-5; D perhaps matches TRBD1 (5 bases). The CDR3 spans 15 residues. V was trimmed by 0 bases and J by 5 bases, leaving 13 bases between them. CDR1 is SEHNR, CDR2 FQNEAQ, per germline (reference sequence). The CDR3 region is CASSLARVLGETQYF. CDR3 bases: TGTGCCAGCAGCTTAGCCAGGGTCTTAGGGGAGACCCAGTACTTC.

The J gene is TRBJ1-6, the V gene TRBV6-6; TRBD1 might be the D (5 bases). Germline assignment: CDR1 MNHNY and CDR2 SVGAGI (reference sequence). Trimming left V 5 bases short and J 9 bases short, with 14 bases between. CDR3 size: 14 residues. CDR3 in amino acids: CASSEIGDGSPLHF. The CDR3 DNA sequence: TGTGCCAGCAGTGAAATAGGGGATGGTTCACCCCTCCACTTT.

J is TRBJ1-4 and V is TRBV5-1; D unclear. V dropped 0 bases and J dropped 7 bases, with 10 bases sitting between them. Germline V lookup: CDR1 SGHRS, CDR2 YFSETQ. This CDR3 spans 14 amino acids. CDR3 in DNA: TGCGCCAGCAGCTTGGGGACCAAGGGTGAAAAACTGTTTTTT. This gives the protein CASSLGTKGEKLFF.